This TCR beta chain was identified in a study of human T cells and chemical hapten exposure. About the research overall: Across samples, TCR yields varied, mostly owing to small differences in pooled library volumes. General observations from the study: TCRs at high frequency, those above 1 in 1000, did not change with DPC sensitization.

This clonotype has more than one count but fewer than ten. The antigen remains unidentified. It was from unfractionated whole blood that total RNA was extracted. Individual cDNA molecules (in the library) carried attached unique molecular identifiers. Authors' processing steps: TCRs per sample had a median of around 96,000 and ranged from roughly 23,224 to 700,000. TCRdb re-called the 5' RACE reads through MiXCR, storing one row per CDR3 protein. The V and J calls reflect TCRdb's pipeline rather than the authors' work. The sample shows tens of thousands of distinct CDR3 sequences, roughly 15% of them seen only once. Trimming shortened V by 1 base and J by 0 bases, and 7 bases separated the two germline ends. The CDR3 is 14 amino acids.

The rearrangement uses TRBV12-3 or TRBV12-4 and TRBJ2-7; the D is unclear. This clonotype originated in a female donor in good health. CDR3 in amino acids: CASSLGRVSYEQYF. In DNA form, the CDR3 reads TGTGCCAGCAGTTTAGGTCGAGTCTCCTACGAGCAGTACTTC.